The next 2 T cell receptor beta chains were all read from a single sample in a study of control samples from healthy donors and cancer patients. The data were produced by immunoSEQ multiplex PCR, yet TCRdb's version contains in-frame clones alone and is incomplete. The sample records tens of thousands of clones, about nine tenths being singletons. Sequencing was performed on PBMCs. All receptors derive from a man aged 60-69 years with colorectal cancer.

This clone was seen just once. The chain recombines TRBV19 with TRBJ2-7; D unresolved. V lost 6 bases, J lost 0 bases, and 9 bases lay in between. CDR1 LNHDA and CDR2 SQIVND come from the germline V gene (reference sequence). The CDR3 contains 13 residues. The CDR3 bases are TGTGCCAGTAGGGGTCCTGACTCCTACGAGCAGTACTTC. Amino acid sequence: CASRGPDSYEQYF.

This clone came up once. The chain joins TRBV5-1 to TRBJ1-4, with D unclear. Germline CDR1 SGHRS, CDR2 YFSETQ. This CDR3 is 14 amino acids long. Trimming took 7 bases from V and 5 from J, leaving 15 bases between them. As DNA, the CDR3 is TGCGCCAGCTCGCTGACGGGAAGAAATGAAAAACTGTTTTTT. This codes for CASSLTGRNEKLFF.